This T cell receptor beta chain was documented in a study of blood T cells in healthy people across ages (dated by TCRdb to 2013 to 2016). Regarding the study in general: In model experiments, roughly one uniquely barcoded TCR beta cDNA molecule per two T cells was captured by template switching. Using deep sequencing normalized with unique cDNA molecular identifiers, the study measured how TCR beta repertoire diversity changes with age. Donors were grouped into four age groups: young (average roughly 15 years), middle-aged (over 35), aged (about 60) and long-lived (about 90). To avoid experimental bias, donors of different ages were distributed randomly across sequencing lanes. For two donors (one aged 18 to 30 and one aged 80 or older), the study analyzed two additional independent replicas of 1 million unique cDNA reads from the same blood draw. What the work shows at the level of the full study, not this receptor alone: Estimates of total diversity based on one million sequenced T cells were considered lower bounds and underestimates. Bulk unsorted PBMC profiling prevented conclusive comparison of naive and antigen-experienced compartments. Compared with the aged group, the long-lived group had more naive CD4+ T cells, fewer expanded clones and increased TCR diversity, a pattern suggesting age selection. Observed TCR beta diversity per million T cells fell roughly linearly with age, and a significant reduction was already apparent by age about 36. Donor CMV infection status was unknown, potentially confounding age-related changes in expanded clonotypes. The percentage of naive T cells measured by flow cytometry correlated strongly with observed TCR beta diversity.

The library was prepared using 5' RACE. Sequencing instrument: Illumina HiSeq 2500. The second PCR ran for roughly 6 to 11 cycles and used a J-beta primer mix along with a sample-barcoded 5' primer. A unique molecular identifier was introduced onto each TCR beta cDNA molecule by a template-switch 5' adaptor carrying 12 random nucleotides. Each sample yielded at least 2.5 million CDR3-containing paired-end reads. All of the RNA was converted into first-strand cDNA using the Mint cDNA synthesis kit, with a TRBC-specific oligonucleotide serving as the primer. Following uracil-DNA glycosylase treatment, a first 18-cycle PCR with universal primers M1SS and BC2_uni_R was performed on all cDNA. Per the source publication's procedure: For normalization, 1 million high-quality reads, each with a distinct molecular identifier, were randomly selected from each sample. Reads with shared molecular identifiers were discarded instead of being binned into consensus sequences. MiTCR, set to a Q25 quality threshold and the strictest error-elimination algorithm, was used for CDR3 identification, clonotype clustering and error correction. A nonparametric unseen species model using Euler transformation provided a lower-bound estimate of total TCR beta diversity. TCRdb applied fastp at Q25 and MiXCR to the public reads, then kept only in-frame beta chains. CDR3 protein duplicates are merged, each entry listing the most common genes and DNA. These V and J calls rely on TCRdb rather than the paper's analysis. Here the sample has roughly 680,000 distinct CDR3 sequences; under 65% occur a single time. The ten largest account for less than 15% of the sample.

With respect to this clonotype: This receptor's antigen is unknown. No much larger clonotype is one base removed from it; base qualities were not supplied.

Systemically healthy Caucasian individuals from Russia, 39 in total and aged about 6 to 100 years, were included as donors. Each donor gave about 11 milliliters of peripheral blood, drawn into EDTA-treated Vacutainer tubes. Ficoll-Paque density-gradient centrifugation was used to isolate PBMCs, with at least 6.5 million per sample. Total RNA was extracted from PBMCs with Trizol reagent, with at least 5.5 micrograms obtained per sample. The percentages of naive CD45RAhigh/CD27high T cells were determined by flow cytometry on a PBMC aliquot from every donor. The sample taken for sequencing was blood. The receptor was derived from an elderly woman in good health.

The DNA sequence follows: TGCAGCGTCCACGGGACAGGGGGCTGGGTAGAGACCCAGTACTTC. Its coded protein is CSVHGTGGWVETQYF. This sequence uses TRBV29-1 and TRBJ2-5, and TRBD1 aligns with 12 junction nucleotides. The V end gives up 6 bases and the J end 4 bases, leaving 9 bases in the junction not matched to a gene. CDR1 and CDR2 are drawn from the germline V gene: SQVTM, ANQGSEA. Taken from cysteine to phenylalanine, the CDR3 has 15 residues. Of the read, only the CDR3 DNA is kept; its 45 bases are in frame from base 1. The full variable domain, completed from the reference TRBV29-1 and TRBJ2-5 proteins outside the CDR3, reads SAVISQKPSRDICQRGTSLTIQCQVDSQVTMMFWYRQQPGQSLTLIATANQGSEATYESGFVIDKFPISRPNLTFSTLTVSNMSPEDSSIYLCSVHGTGGWVETQYFGPGTRLLVL.